This TCR beta chain was sequenced during a study of monozygotic twins with inflammatory bowel disease. This CDR3 has 16 residues. Germline loops: CDR1 GTSNPN, CDR2 SVGIG (reference sequence). Reanalyzing the 5' RACE reads, TCRdb keeps one entry per CDR3 protein, without DNA. This repertoire includes 45,000 or so distinct CDR3 sequences. The sequence derives from a human donor with ulcerative colitis or Crohn's disease, or a healthy co-twin of an affected twin (not recorded which). The V and J genes are TRBV30 and TRBJ2-5; TCRdb's D gene call, TRBD2, goes unchecked for lack of DNA. Sequences were obtained from blood. CDR3 sequence: CAWSVPASGTVETQYF.